This paragraph covers one TCR beta chain sequence. The data were taken from a study of blood T cell repertoires in COVID-19. Study-wide context: Specimens from acute and convalescent COVID-19 originated in the United States, Italy and Spain. PBMCs, B-cell-depleted T cells, or T cells provided the cDNA or gDNA that made up the material.

V lost 2 bases, J lost 4 bases, and 11 bases lay in between. The CDR3 is 14 residues long. Germline CDR1 and CDR2: KGHSH and LQKENI. Original analysis: Estimates of nucleated cell counts were drawn from the amplification of reference gene primers. Using immunoSEQ multiplex PCR, the repertoire was profiled, and TCRdb retains in-frame clones only, with some absent. V and J calls plus clone size are reproduced from that table; the DNA served to infer D and trimming. The sample includes about 210,000 clones, 90% to 95% of them seen just once. This clonotype was sampled from a man in his thirties or forties with acute or convalescent COVID-19. Sequenced input: peripheral blood. The chain has TRBV18 and TRBJ1-1; D is uncertain. CDR3 amino acids: CASSPNHRGTEAFF. The CDR3 DNA follows: TGTGCCAGCTCACCAAACCATCGGGGCACTGAAGCTTTCTTT.